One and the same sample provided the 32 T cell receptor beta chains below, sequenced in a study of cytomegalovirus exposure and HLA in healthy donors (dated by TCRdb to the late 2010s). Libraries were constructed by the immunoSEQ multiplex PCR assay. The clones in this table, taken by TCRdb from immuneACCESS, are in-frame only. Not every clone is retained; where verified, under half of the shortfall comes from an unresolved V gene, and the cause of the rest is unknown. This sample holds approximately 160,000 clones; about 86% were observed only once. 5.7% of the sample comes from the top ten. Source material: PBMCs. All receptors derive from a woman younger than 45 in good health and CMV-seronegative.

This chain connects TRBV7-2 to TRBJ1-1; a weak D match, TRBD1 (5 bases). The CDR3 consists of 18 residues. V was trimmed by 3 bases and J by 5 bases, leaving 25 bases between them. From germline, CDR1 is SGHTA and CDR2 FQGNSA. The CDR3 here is CASSLRLHGDPRWTEAFF. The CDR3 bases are TGTGCCAGCAGCTTGCGCCTACACGGGGACCCAAGATGGACTGAAGCTTTCTTT.

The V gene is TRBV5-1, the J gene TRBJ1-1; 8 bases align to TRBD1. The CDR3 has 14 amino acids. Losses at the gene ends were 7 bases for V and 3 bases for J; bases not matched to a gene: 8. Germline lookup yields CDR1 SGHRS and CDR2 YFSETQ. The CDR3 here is CASGTDRAYTEAFF. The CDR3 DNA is TGCGCCAGCGGAACGGACAGGGCCTACACTGAAGCTTTCTTT. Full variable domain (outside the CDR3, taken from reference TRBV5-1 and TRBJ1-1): KAGVTQTPRYLIKTRGQQVTLSCSPISGHRSVSWYQQTPGQGLQFLFEYFSETQRNKGNFPGRFSGRQFSNSRSEMNVSTLELGDSALYLCASGTDRAYTEAFFGQGTRLTVV.

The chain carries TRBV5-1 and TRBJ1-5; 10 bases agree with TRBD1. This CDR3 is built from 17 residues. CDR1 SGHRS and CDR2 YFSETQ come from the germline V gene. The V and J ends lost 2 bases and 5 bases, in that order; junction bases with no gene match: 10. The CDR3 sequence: CASSFIPDRGEDQPQHF. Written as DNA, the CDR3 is TGCGCCAGCAGCTTTATCCCGGACAGGGGGGAGGATCAGCCCCAGCATTTT.

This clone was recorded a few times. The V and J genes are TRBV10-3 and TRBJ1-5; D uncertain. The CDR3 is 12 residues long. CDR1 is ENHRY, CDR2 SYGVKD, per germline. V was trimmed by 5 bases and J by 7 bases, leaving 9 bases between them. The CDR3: CAISSTAQPQHF. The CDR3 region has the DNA TGTGCCATCAGTTCGACGGCCCAGCCCCAGCATTTT.

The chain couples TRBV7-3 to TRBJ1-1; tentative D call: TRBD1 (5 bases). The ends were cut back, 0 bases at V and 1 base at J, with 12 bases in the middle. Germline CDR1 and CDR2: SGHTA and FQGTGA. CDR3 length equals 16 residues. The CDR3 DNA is TGTGCCAGCAGCTTAACAGGGGACCCTAGGAACACTGAAGCTTTCTTT. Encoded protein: CASSLTGDPRNTEAFF.

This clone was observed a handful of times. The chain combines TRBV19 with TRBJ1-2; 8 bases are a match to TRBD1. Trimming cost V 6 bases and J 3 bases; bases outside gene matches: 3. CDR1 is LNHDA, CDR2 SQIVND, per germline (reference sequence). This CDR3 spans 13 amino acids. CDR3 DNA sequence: TGTGCCAGTAGCATGGGACAGGACTATGGCTACACCTTC. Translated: CASSMGQDYGYTF.

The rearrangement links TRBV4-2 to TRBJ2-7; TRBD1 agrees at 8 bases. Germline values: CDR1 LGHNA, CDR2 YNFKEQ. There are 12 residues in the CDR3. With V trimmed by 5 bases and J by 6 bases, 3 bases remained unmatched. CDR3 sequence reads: CASSKDRAEQYF. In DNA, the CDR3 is TGTGCCAGCAGCAAGGACAGGGCCGAGCAGTACTTC.

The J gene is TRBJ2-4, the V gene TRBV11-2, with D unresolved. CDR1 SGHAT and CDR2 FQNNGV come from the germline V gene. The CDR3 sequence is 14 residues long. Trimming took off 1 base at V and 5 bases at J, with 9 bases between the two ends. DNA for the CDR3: TGTGCCAGCAGCTTAGCCATTTTAGAAAACATTCAGTACTTC. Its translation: CASSLAILENIQYF.

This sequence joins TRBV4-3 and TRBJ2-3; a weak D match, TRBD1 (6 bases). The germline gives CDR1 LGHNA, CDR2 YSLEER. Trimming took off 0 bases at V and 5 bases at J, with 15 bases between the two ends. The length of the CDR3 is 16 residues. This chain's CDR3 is CASSQEGQGMGDTQYF. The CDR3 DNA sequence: TGCGCCAGCAGCCAAGAGGGGCAGGGGATGGGAGATACGCAGTATTTT.

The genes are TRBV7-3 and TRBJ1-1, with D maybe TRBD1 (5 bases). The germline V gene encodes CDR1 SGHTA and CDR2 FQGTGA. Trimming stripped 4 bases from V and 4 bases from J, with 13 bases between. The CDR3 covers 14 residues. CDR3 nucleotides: TGTGCCAGCAGCTCGAACAGGAACCCCACTGAAGCTTTCTTT. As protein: CASSSNRNPTEAFF.

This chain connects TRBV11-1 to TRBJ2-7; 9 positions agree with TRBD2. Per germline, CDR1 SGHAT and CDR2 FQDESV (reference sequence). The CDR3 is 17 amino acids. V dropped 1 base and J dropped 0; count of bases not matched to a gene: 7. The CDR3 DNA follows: TGTGCCAGCAGCTTAGGAGGACTAGCGAGGAGCTCCTACGAGCAGTACTTC. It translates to CASSLGGLARSSYEQYF.

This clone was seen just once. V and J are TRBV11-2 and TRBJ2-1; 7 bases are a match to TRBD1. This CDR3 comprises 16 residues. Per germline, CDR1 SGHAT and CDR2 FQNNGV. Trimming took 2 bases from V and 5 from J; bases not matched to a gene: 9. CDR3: CASSLRYRGMNNEQFF. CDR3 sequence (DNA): TGTGCCAGCAGCTTACGTTACAGGGGAATGAACAATGAGCAGTTCTTC.

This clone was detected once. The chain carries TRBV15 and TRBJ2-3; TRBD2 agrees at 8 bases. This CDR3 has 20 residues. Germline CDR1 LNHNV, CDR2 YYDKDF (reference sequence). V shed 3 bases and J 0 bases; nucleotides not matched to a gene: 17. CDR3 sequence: CATSSPTSGKTTGSTDTQYF. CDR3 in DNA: TGTGCCACCAGCAGTCCAACTAGCGGAAAGACCACCGGGAGCACAGATACGCAGTATTTT.

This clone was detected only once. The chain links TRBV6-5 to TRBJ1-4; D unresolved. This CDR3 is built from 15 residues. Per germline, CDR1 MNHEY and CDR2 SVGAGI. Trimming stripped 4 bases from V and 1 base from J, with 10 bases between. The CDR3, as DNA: TGTGCCAGCAGTTCGGGCCCAGGAACTAATGAAAAACTGTTTTTT. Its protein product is CASSSGPGTNEKLFF.

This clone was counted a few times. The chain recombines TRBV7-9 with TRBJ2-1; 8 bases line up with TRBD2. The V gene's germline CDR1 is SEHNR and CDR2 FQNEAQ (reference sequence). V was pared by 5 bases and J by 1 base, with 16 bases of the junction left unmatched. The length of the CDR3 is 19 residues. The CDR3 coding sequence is TGTGCCAGCAGCCAAATAGCGGGATCTCGATTTCGGTCCTACAATGAGCAGTTCTTC. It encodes CASSQIAGSRFRSYNEQFF.

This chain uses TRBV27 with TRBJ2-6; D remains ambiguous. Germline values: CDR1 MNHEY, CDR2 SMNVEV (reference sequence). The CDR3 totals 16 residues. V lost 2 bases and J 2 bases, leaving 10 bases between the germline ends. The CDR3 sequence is CASSLGFRAGANVLTF. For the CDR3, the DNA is TGTGCCAGCAGTTTAGGGTTTCGAGCTGGGGCCAACGTCCTGACTTTC.

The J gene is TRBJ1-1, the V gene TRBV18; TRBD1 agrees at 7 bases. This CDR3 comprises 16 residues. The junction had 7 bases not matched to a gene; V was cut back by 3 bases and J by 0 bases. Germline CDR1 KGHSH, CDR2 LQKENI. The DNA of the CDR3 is TGTGCCAGCTCACCCATAACGGGACAGCTGAACACTGAAGCTTTCTTT. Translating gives CASSPITGQLNTEAFF.

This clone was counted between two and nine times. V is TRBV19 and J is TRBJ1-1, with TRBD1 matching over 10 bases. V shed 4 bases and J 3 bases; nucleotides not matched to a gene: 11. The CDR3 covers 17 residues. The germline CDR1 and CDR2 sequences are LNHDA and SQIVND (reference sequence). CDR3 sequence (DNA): TGTGCCAGTAGTACCTCTGACAGGGGGCGATGGGACACTGAAGCTTTCTTT. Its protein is CASSTSDRGRWDTEAFF.

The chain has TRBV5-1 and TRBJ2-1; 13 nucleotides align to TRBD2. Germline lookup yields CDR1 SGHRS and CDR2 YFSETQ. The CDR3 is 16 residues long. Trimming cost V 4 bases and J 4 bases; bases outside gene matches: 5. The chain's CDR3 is CASSGLAGVAYNEQFF. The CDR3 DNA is TGCGCCAGCAGCGGACTAGCGGGAGTAGCGTACAATGAGCAGTTCTTC. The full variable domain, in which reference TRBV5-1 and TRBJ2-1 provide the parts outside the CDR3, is KAGVTQTPRYLIKTRGQQVTLSCSPISGHRSVSWYQQTPGQGLQFLFEYFSETQRNKGNFPGRFSGRQFSNSRSEMNVSTLELGDSALYLCASSGLAGVAYNEQFFGPGTRLTVL.

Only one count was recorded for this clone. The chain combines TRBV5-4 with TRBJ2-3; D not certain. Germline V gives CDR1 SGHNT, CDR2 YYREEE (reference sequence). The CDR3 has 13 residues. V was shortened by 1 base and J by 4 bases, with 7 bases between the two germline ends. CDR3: CASSLIGSDTQYF. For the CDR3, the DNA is TGTGCCAGCAGCTTGATAGGGTCAGATACGCAGTATTTT.

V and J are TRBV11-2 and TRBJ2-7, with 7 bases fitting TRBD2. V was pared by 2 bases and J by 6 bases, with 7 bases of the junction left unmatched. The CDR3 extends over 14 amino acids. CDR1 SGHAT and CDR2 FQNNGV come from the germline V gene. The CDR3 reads CASSLLGTGGEQYF. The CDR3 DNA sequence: TGTGCCAGCAGCTTATTGGGTACGGGGGGCGAGCAGTACTTC.

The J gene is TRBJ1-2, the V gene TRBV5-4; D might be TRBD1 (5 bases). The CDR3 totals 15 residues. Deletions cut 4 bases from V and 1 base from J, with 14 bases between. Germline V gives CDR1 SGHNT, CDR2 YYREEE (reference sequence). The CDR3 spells CASSDPGRLNYGYTF. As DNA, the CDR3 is TGTGCCAGCAGCGATCCGGGACGCCTTAACTATGGCTACACCTTC. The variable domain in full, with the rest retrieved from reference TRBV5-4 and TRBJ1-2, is ETGVTQSPTHLIKTRGQQVTLRCSSQSGHNTVSWYQQALGQGPQFIFQYYREEENGRGNFPPRFSGLQFPNYSSELNVNALELDDSALYLCASSDPGRLNYGYTFGSGTRLTVV.

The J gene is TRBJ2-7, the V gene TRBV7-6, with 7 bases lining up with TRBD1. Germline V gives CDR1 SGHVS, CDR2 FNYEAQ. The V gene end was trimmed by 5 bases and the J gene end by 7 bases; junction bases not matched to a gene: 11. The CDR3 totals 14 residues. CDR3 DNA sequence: TGTGCCAGCAGCCCCCGGGACAGCTCGTGGGAGCAGTACTTC. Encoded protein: CASSPRDSSWEQYF.

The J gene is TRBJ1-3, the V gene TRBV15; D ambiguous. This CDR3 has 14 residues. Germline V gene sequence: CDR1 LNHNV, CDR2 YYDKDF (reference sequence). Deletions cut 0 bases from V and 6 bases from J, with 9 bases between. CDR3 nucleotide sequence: TGTGCCACCAGCAGAGATGGGTTCGTAAACACCATATATTTT. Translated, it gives CATSRDGFVNTIYF.

The CDR3 region is CASSQEGAGGAGANVLTF. The CDR3 DNA follows: TGCGCCAGCAGCCAAGAAGGAGCGGGGGGTGCGGGGGCCAACGTCCTGACTTTC. This chain links TRBV4-1 with TRBJ2-6; 9 bases agree with TRBD2. There are 18 residues in the CDR3. From germline, CDR1 is MGHRA and CDR2 YSYEKL. The junction had 7 bases not matched to a gene; V was cut back by 0 bases and J by 4 bases.

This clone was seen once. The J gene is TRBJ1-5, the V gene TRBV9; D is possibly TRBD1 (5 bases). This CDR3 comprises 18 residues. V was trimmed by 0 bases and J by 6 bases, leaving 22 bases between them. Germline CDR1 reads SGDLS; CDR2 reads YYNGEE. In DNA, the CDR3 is TGTGCCAGCAGCGTAGCGGGAGGGTTGGGGGTAATAGGTCAGCCCCAGCATTTT. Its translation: CASSVAGGLGVIGQPQHF.

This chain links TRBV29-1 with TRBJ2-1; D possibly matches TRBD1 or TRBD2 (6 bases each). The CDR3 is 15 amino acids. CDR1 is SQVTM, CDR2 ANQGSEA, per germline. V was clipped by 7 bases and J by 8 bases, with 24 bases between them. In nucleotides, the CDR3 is TGCAGCGGCGTTGCCCTACGGGGGCTGAGGTATGAGCAGTTCTTC. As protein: CSGVALRGLRYEQFF.

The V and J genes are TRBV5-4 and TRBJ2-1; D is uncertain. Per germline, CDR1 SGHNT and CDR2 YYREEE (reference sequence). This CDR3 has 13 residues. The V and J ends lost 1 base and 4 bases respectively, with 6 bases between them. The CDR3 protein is CASSLLDYNEQFF. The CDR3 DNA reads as TGTGCCAGCAGCTTGTTGGATTACAATGAGCAGTTCTTC. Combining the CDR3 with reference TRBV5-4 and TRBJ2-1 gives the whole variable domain ETGVTQSPTHLIKTRGQQVTLRCSSQSGHNTVSWYQQALGQGPQFIFQYYREEENGRGNFPPRFSGLQFPNYSSELNVNALELDDSALYLCASSLLDYNEQFFGPGTRLTVL.

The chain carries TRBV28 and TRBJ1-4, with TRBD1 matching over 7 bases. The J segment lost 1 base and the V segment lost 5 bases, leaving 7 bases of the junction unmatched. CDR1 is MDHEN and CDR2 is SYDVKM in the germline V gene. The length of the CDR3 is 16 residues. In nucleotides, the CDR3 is TGTGCCAGCAGTGATAACTACAGGGGAACTAATGAAAAACTGTTTTTT. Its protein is CASSDNYRGTNEKLFF.

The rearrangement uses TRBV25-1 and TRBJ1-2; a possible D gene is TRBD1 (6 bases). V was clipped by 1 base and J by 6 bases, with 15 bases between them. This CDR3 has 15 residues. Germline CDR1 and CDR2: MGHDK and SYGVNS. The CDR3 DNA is TGTGCCAGCAGTGAATGGGGGAGGGGGGTGGATGGCTACACCTTC. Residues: CASSEWGRGVDGYTF.

CDR3 amino acids: CATSPRDRGLITEAFF. The CDR3 bases are TGTGCCACTTCCCCTCGGGACAGGGGGCTGATCACTGAAGCTTTCTTT. This chain connects TRBV19 to TRBJ1-1, with TRBD1 matching 12 bases. The CDR3 contains 16 residues. Germline-derived CDR1 and CDR2 are LNHDA and SQIVND (reference sequence). Losses at the gene ends were 10 bases for V and 4 bases for J; bases not matched to a gene: 13.

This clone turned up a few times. CDR3 sequence (DNA): TGTGCCAGCAGTTTAACCTCCTACGAGCAGTACTTC. Amino acid sequence: CASSLTSYEQYF. The chain carries TRBV28 and TRBJ2-7; D is unresolved. V lost 2 bases, J lost 0 bases, and 2 bases lay in between. Germline V CDR1 and CDR2: MDHEN, SYDVKM. CDR3 length: 12 residues.